This T cell receptor beta chain was sequenced for a study of T-cell memory formation after mild COVID-19. Study-level information: Clusters were largely donor specific. Study observations and caveats: Several responding clones turned up in pre-infection memory, indicating that cross-reactive memory may have taken part.

TCRdb recomputed calls from the 5' RACE reads with MiXCR, one row per CDR3 protein. The sample lists 390,000 or so distinct CDR3 sequences, 16% occurring once. There are many counts of this clonotype. The antigen is not known. The CDR3 runs to 17 residues. V lost 1 base, J lost 2 bases, and 16 bases lay in between. CDR1 is SGHTA and CDR2 is FQGNSA in the germline V gene. Sequencing input: PBMCs or a T cell subset sorted from them (not recorded which). V and J are TRBV7-2 and TRBJ2-3; D may correspond to TRBD1 or TRBD2 (5 bases each). This clonotype was obtained from a man younger than 35 who had mild COVID-19 (a few samples of this study predate the infection). Cell type and time point are not known. The CDR3 DNA is TGTGCCAGCAGCTTAGGGGTCCAACGGGGCACCACAGATACGCAGTATTTT. This sequence encodes CASSLGVQRGTTDTQYF. Full variable domain (missing parts from reference TRBV7-2 and TRBJ2-3): GAGVSQSPSNKVTEKGKDVELRCDPISGHTALYWYRQSLGQGLEFLIYFQGNSAPDKSGLPSDRFSAERTGGSVSTLTIQRTQQEDSAVYLCASSLGVQRGTTDTQYFGPGTRLTVL.